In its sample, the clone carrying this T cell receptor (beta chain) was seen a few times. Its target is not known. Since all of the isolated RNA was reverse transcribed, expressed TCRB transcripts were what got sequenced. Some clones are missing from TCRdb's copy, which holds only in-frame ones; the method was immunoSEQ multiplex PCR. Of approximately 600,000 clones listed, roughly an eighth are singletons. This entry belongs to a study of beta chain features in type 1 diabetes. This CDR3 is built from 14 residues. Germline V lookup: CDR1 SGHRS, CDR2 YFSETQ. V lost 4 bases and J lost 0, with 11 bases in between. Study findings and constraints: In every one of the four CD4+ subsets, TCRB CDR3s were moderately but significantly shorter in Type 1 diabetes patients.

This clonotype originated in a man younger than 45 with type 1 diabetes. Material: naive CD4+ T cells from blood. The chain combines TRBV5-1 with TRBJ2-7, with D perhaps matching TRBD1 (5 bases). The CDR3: CASSPPTASYEQYF. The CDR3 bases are TGCGCCAGCAGCCCGCCGACAGCCTCCTACGAGCAGTACTTC. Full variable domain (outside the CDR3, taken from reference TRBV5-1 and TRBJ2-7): KAGVTQTPRYLIKTRGQQVTLSCSPISGHRSVSWYQQTPGQGLQFLFEYFSETQRNKGNFPGRFSGRQFSNSRSEMNVSTLELGDSALYLCASSPPTASYEQYFGPGTRLTVT.